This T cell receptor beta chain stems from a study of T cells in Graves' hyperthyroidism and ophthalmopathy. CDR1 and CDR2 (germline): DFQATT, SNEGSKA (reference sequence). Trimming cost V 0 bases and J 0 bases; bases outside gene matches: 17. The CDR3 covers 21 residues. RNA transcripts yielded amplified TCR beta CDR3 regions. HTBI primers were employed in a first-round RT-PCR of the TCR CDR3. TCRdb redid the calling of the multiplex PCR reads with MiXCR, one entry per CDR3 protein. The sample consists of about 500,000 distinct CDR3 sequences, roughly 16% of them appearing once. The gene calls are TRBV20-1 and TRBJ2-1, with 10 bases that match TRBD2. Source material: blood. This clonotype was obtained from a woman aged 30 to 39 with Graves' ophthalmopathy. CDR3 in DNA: TGCAGTGCTAGAGATTACCCGACTAGCGGGCTCACCTCTAGCTCCTACAATGAGCAGTTCTTC. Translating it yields CSARDYPTSGLTSSSYNEQFF.